Each of the 23 T cell receptor beta chains below was sequenced from the same sample in a study of T cells in women clearing cervical HPV infection. TCRdb's copy holds only in-frame clones and misses some; the assay was immunoSEQ multiplex PCR. The sample yields some 40,000 clones, of which the top ten take up under 7%. Material for sequencing was blood buffy coat. The source of these receptors is a woman between 18 and 69 years old with a cervical HPV16 infection that either progressed to CIN3+ or cleared (not recorded which).

Turning to this clone: Coverage ceases 3 residues before the CDR3 finishes, and the germline J gene fills in the end. This rearrangement joins TRBV19 to TRBJ2-1; 11 bases are a match to TRBD1. The CDR3 runs 14 residues. With 7 bases clipped from V and 9 bases from J, the junction kept 8 bases outside the gene matches. Germline V gene data show CDR1 as LNHDA and CDR2 as SQIVND (reference sequence). The CDR3 protein is CASTRDRGEGEQFF. The sequenced part of the CDR3 DNA is TGTGCCAGTACTCGGGACAGGGGGGAGGGTGAG.

With regard to this clone: The CDR3 goes on 3 residues after the read ends, and that part is filled in from the germline J gene. The chain couples TRBV2 to TRBJ1-2; 7 positions agree with TRBD1. CDR3 size: 14 residues. Germline V gene data show CDR1 as SNHLY and CDR2 as FYNNEI. The DNA read from the CDR3 is TGTGCCAGCAGTAGCGGACAGGCGCGGAGAGGC. Translated: CASSSGQARRG. The entire CDR3 sequence reads CASSSGQARRGYTF.

Regarding this clone: Read sequence stops 3 residues before the CDR3 end, and the germline J gene provides the missing end. V gene TRBV19 combines with J gene TRBJ1-2, with 9 bases identical to TRBD1. CDR1 and CDR2 from the germline V gene are LNHDA and SQIVND (reference sequence). This CDR3 region has 12 residues. The CDR3 sequence: CATADRGRGYTF. Incomplete CDR3 DNA: TGTGCCACCGCGGACAGGGGCCGCGGC.

With regard to this clone: The read stops 3 residues short of the end of the CDR3; the missing end is completed from the germline J gene. This rearrangement joins TRBV7-3 to TRBJ2-2, with a possible D match to TRBD2 (6 bases). There are 14 residues in the CDR3. CDR1 and CDR2 from the germline V gene are SGHTA and FQGTGA. V was cut by 2 bases and J by 6 bases, with 10 bases left in between. The CDR3 spells CASSLVGEAGELFF. The covered CDR3 bases are TGTGCCAGCAGCTTAGTAGGGGAGGCCGGGGAG.

As concerns this clone: Read coverage stops 3 residues before the CDR3 terminus; the germline J gene supplies the remainder. The V call is TRBV2, the J call TRBJ1-5; no clear D. V was clipped by 3 bases and J by 3 bases, with 9 bases between them. There are 14 residues in the CDR3. Germline V gives CDR1 SNHLY, CDR2 FYNNEI. The CDR3 reads CASSDVGYNQPQHF. The covered CDR3 bases are TGTGCCAGCAGTGATGTCGGGTACAATCAGCCC.

Turning to this clone: The CDR3 is cut off 3 residues early in the read; its end comes from the germline J gene. The rearrangement links TRBV23-1 to TRBJ2-3, with unresolved D. TRBV23-1 is identified as an open reading frame with a role that is uncertain. Deletions cut 6 bases from V and 1 base from J, with 8 bases between. The CDR3 consists of 13 residues. The CDR3 DNA, read in part, is TGCGCCAGCAGCCGCGCTGGCACAGATACG. It yields the protein CASSRAGTDT. The whole CDR3 sequence reads CASSRAGTDTQYF.

Turning to this clone: The CDR3 extends 3 residues past the end of the read, so its final part is completed from the germline J gene. The chain uses TRBV11-2 and TRBJ2-3, with D maybe TRBD1 (5 bases). The CDR3 totals 15 residues. The germline V gene encodes CDR1 SGHAT and CDR2 FQNNGV. Incomplete CDR3 DNA: TGTGCCAGCAGCTTAGGGGGCGGAAGCCAAGAGACG. Amino acid sequence: CASSLGGGSQET. The complete CDR3 sequence is CASSLGGGSQETQYF.

About this clone: The CDR3 is cut off 3 residues early in the read; its end comes from the germline J gene. The chain has TRBV2 and TRBJ2-3; D gene unclear. The germline CDR1 and CDR2 sequences are SNHLY and FYNNEI. The CDR3 sequence is 13 residues long. CDR3 bases read: TGTGCCAGTTCGAGGTATAGCAATCAGCCG. Residues: CASSRYSNQP. The entire CDR3 sequence reads CASSRYSNQPQYF.

As for this clone: The sequence runs out 3 residues before the end of the CDR3; the remainder is reconstructed from the germline J gene. The V gene is TRBV7-9, the J gene TRBJ2-4; possible D gene TRBD2, 6 bases. The germline V gene has CDR1 SEHNR and CDR2 FQNEAQ (reference sequence). CDR3 length: 14 residues. CDR3 amino acids: CASSLGGDVDGQYF. Incomplete CDR3 DNA: TGTGCCAGCAGCTTAGGGGGGGACGTGGATGGT.

Concerning this clone itself: The CDR3 end is not reached by the read, which stops 3 residues before it; the germline J gene fills it in. The rearrangement links TRBV2 to TRBJ2-7; D ambiguous. The V and J ends lost 4 bases and 4 bases respectively, with 11 bases between them. The CDR3 consists of 13 residues. In germline, CDR1 is SNHLY, CDR2 FYNNEI. CDR3 protein: CASSGGGVYEQYF. Incomplete CDR3 DNA: TGTGCCAGCAGTGGTGGCGGAGTTTACGAG.

Details on this clone: The read finishes 3 residues shy of the CDR3 end, and the germline J gene is used to complete it. The V and J genes are TRBV5-4 and TRBJ2-2, with TRBD1 matching 7 bases. V shed 2 bases, J shed 7 bases, and the junction held 11 bases outside the gene matches. CDR1 and CDR2 (germline): SGHNT, YYREEE (reference sequence). The CDR3 has 16 residues. Here the CDR3 reads CASSLLPQGDIGELFF. The covered CDR3 bases are TGTGCCAGCAGCTTATTGCCGCAGGGGGACATCGGGGAG.

Remarks on this clone: The CDR3 is cut off 3 residues early in the read; its end comes from the germline J gene. The V call is TRBV19, the J call TRBJ2-4, with a tentative D call TRBD2 (6 bases). Germline assignment: CDR1 LNHDA and CDR2 SQIVND (reference sequence). Trimming removed 1 base from V and 0 bases from J, with 10 bases in between. The CDR3 runs to 16 residues. The CDR3: CASSIVSGLAKNIQYF. The DNA read from the CDR3 is TGTGCCAGTAGTATAGTGTCGGGACTAGCCAAAAACATT.

On this clone: Read sequence stops 3 residues before the CDR3 end, and the germline J gene provides the missing end. The gene calls are TRBV5-4 and TRBJ1-1, with 8 bases that match TRBD1. The CDR3 has 14 residues. Germline V CDR1 and CDR2: SGHNT, YYREEE (reference sequence). V lost 5 bases to trimming and J lost 1 base; unmatched junction nucleotides: 4. CDR3 DNA, as far as it was read: TGTGCCAGCAGAGGCGGGACAGGGAACACTGAA. Amino acid sequence: CASRGGTGNTE. The whole CDR3 sequence is CASRGGTGNTEAFF.

With respect to this clone: The read falls 3 residues short of the CDR3 end, and the missing part is taken from the germline J gene. This chain uses TRBV28 with TRBJ2-3, with 7 bases identical to TRBD2. In germline, CDR1 is MDHEN, CDR2 SYDVKM. Trimming took 10 bases from V and 4 from J; bases not matched to a gene: 11. This CDR3 contains 14 residues. The sequenced CDR3 bases are TGTGCCACCGGACTAGTTCAAAGTCCAGATACG. Translated, it gives CATGLVQSPDT. The complete CDR3 reads CATGLVQSPDTQYF.

In terms of frequency, this clone is large. The read is 3 residues too short to cover the CDR3 end, so that end is filled in from the germline J gene. The genes are TRBV4-2 and TRBJ1-5, with no clear D. V lost 1 base, J lost 0 bases, and 7 bases lay in between. The CDR3 has 15 amino acids. Germline-derived CDR1 and CDR2 are LGHNA and YNFKEQ. The part of the CDR3 DNA that was read is TGTGCCAGCAGCCAAGCCGGGTATAGCAATCAGCCC. The encoded protein is CASSQAGYSNQP. The entire CDR3 sequence reads CASSQAGYSNQPQHF.

Turning to this clone: With the read ending 3 residues before the CDR3 end, the germline J gene is used to fill in that end. Other DNA variants within this sample encode the same CDR3. The chain joins TRBV6-2 or TRBV6-3 to TRBJ1-1, with 7 bases identical to TRBD1. The CDR3 is 17 residues long. Germline V gives CDR1 MNHEY, CDR2 SVGEGT. Trimming took 2 bases from V and 0 from J; bases not matched to a gene: 9. The CDR3 loop is CASSYELRQGMNTEAFF. The CDR3 DNA, read in part, is TGTGCCAGCAGTTACGAACTCCGACAGGGAATGAACACTGAA.

As regards this clone: The read falls 3 residues short of the CDR3 end, and the missing part is taken from the germline J gene. The V and J genes are TRBV28 and TRBJ2-3; TRBD2 matches 15 bases. The CDR3 is 19 amino acids. CDR1 and CDR2 (germline): MDHEN, SYDVKM. The trim removed 7 bases at V and 5 bases at J, leaving 16 bases unmatched. Incomplete CDR3 DNA: TGTGCCAGCACCTCACCCCCAGGACTAGCGGGGGGGTTTGGAGATACG. Its translation is CASTSPPGLAGGFGDT. The CDR3 reads in full as CASTSPPGLAGGFGDTQYF.

Concerning this clone: The read halts 3 residues ahead of the CDR3 end, with the missing end drawn from the germline J gene. The V call is TRBV20-1, the J call TRBJ2-3; TRBD1 matches at 8 bases. V lost 6 bases and J lost 5; bases outside the gene matches: 10. Per germline, CDR1 DFQATT and CDR2 SNEGSKA (reference sequence). This CDR3 is 14 amino acids long. The covered CDR3 bases are TGCAGTGCGAAAACGGACAGGGATAGAGATACG. It codes for CSAKTDRDRDT. The entire CDR3 protein is CSAKTDRDRDTQYF.

CDR3 sequence: CASSEEVSGPLSEQFF. CDR3 DNA, as far as it was read: TGTGCCAGCAGTGAAGAGGTTAGCGGCCCCTTGAGTGAG. V and J are TRBV6-1 and TRBJ2-1, with a weak D call TRBD2 (6 bases). Read data end 3 residues before the CDR3 end; the end is taken from the germline J gene. V was clipped by 1 base and J by 9 bases, with 19 bases between them. The CDR3 extends over 16 amino acids. Per germline, CDR1 MNHNS and CDR2 SASEGT.

Turning to this clone: Read coverage stops 3 residues before the CDR3 terminus; the germline J gene supplies the remainder. This chain links TRBV19 with TRBJ1-5; 9 positions match TRBD1. This CDR3 contains 19 residues. The junction had 16 bases not matched to a gene; V was cut back by 3 bases and J by 4 bases. The germline gives CDR1 LNHDA, CDR2 SQIVND (reference sequence). CDR3 loop: CASSIFPGQGSLWNQPQHF. The sequenced CDR3 bases are TGTGCCAGTAGTATTTTTCCGGGACAGGGATCCCTATGGAATCAGCCC.

Comments on this clone: The read stops 3 residues short of the end of the CDR3; the missing end is completed from the germline J gene. The chain links TRBV19 to TRBJ2-3; 7 bases map to TRBD2. Per the germline V gene, CDR1 is LNHDA and CDR2 is SQIVND (reference sequence). After removal of 3 bases from V and 5 bases from J, the junction contained 14 bases not matched to a gene. This CDR3 has 17 amino acids. CDR3 sequence: CASSIFPWGEGGDTQYF. The part of the CDR3 DNA that was read is TGTGCCAGTAGTATTTTCCCCTGGGGGGAGGGTGGAGATACG.

Concerning this clone: The read falls 3 residues short of the CDR3 end, and the missing part is taken from the germline J gene. This rearrangement joins TRBV5-1 to TRBJ2-7; 7 bases line up with TRBD1. J lost 6 bases, V lost 5 bases, and 5 bases had no gene match. CDR3 length: 12 amino acids. Germline CDR1 SGHRS, CDR2 YFSETQ. CDR3: CASRSTGAEQYF. CDR3 DNA, as far as it was read: TGCGCCAGCAGGTCTACAGGGGCCGAG.

On this clone itself: The sequenced fragment ends 3 residues before the CDR3 boundary, so the rest is inferred from the germline J gene. The chain links TRBV20-1 to TRBJ2-1, with D possibly being TRBD2 (5 bases). The V gene lost 3 bases and the J gene lost 6 bases, with 15 bases spanning the gap. This CDR3 contains 14 residues. CDR1 DFQATT and CDR2 SNEGSKA come from the germline V gene (reference sequence). The CDR3 region is CSASSGPRGNEQFF. The CDR3 DNA, read in part, is TGCAGTGCTAGTTCGGGCCCCCGGGGCAATGAG.